This T cell receptor beta chain came from a study of identical twins. Germline V lookup: CDR1 MDHEN, CDR2 SYDVKM. V dropped 6 bases and J dropped 5; count of bases not matched to a gene: 6. This CDR3 is 14 amino acids long. TCRdb passed the 5' RACE reads through MiXCR, listing each CDR3 protein once. The table shows 500,000 to 650,000 distinct CDR3 sequences, with roughly 7.1% occurring only once. The same sample was also studied in work on yellow fever vaccine responses in identical twins. According to that study: Among the twins, the vaccine T cell response reportedly seemed partly convergent and partly personalized.

The chain couples TRBV28 to TRBJ1-5; 8 bases match TRBD1. Sequenced sample: PBMCs. The clonotype was recovered from a woman aged 18-35 years in good health. For the CDR3, the DNA is TGTGCCAGCAGACTGGGACAGGAGTATCAGCCCCAGCATTTT. Encoded protein: CASRLGQEYQPQHF.